This TCR beta chain was recorded in a study of blood T cell repertoires in COVID-19. The CDR3 is made up of 17 amino acids. The V gene end was trimmed by 5 bases and the J gene end by 5 bases; junction bases not matched to a gene: 13. Germline lookup yields CDR1 MDHEN and CDR2 SYDVKM. Produced via immunoSEQ multiplex PCR; TCRdb's table is partial and in-frame only. The data contain about 300,000 clones, less than 85% of them singletons. The receptor's source is a human donor with COVID-19, enrolled during active disease. The donor label of this sample is uncertain. Source material: peripheral blood. The chain recombines TRBV28 with TRBJ2-4, with 9 bases identical to TRBD1. CDR3 DNA: TGTGCCAGCAGTCCCGGGACAGGGTTCATAATCCAAAACATTCAGTACTTC. Translating gives CASSPGTGFIIQNIQYF.